The 13 T cell receptor beta chains below all came from one sample that was sequenced in a study of blood T cell repertoires in COVID-19. Generated by immunoSEQ multiplex PCR, the TCRdb table keeps only in-frame clones and is missing some. The sample has 150,000 to 250,000 clones; roughly 82% are singletons. The sample consisted of PBMCs or T cells enriched from blood (not recorded which). The receptors originated from a man between 40 and 49 years old who had recovered from COVID-19.

This chain links TRBV21-1 with TRBJ2-1; the table's D call TRBD2 went unverified against the DNA. TRBV21-1 is a pseudogene locus. The CDR3 has 17 amino acids. The CDR3 protein is CAGNDSGRALGYNEQFF. The CDR3 nucleotides read TGTGCGGGGAATGATAGCGGGAGGGCCCTGGGTTACAATGAGCAGTTCTTC.

This clone occurred once. The chain carries TRBV7-2 and TRBJ2-3; D unresolved. Trimming pared 6 bases from V and 5 bases from J, leaving 21 bases between. CDR3 size: 16 residues. Germline loops: CDR1 SGHTA, CDR2 FQGNSA. This CDR3 reads CASRHTGKRRGDTQYF. CDR3 coding DNA: TGTGCCAGCAGACATACCGGCAAACGGCGAGGAGATACGCAGTATTTT.

V is TRBV6-2 or TRBV6-3 and J is TRBJ2-7, with D possibly being TRBD1 (6 bases). The ends were cut back, 8 bases at V and 5 bases at J, with 16 bases in the middle. In germline, CDR1 is MNHEY, CDR2 SVGEGT. This CDR3 is 13 amino acids long. CDR3 DNA sequence: TGTGCCAGCGGCCCGACAGGAATCCACGAGCAGTACGTC. Its translation: CASGPTGIHEQYV.

This clone was seen only a few times. A much more abundant neighbour one base away suggests this may be a read error. The CDR3 nucleotides are TGTGCCAGCAGCTCCGGACAGAACTATGGCTACACCTTC. Protein sequence: CASSSGQNYGYTF. The chain combines TRBV7-9 with TRBJ1-2; the D gene is possibly TRBD1 (6 bases). Trimming pared 4 bases from V and 2 bases from J, leaving 8 bases between. Germline CDR1 reads SEHNR; CDR2 reads FQNEAQ (reference sequence). The CDR3 loop spans 13 amino acids.

This clone has more than one count but fewer than ten. V gene TRBV30 combines with J gene TRBJ1-2, with TRBD1 as a possible D gene (5 bases). The CDR3 contains 12 residues. V lost 5 bases to trimming and J lost 4 bases, with 11 bases between them. Germline CDR1 is GTSNPN and CDR2 is SVGIG (reference sequence). As DNA, the CDR3 is TGTGCCTGGGGCAGGGTTCGCTATGGCTACACCTTC. It is translated as CAWGRVRYGYTF.

The genes are TRBV2 and TRBJ2-7; D is undetermined. There are 11 residues in the CDR3. The V end lost 5 bases, the J end lost 4 bases, and 6 bases lay between the germline ends. The germline CDR1 and CDR2 sequences are SNHLY and FYNNEI. The CDR3: CASSHTYEQYV. The DNA of the CDR3 is TGTGCCAGCAGTCACACGTACGAGCAGTACGTC.

The J gene is TRBJ2-3, the V gene TRBV11-2, with D possibly being TRBD1 (6 bases). Germline CDR1 is SGHAT and CDR2 is FQNNGV. The CDR3 covers 16 residues. Trimming stripped 5 bases from V and 2 bases from J, with 17 bases between. CDR3 in DNA: TGTGCCAGCAGCCCCGGGGTGGGGGCTAACACAGATACGCAGTATTTT. Translated, it gives CASSPGVGANTDTQYF.

This clone was seen a single time. The V gene is TRBV9, the J gene TRBJ2-1, with TRBD2 matching over 8 bases. Trimming at V came to 2 bases and at J to 5 bases, leaving 6 bases not matched to a gene. The CDR3 is 15 residues long. Germline CDR1 and CDR2: SGDLS and YYNGEE. The CDR3 is CASSVGTRSHNEQFF. In DNA, the CDR3 is TGTGCCAGCAGCGTGGGGACTAGGAGCCACAATGAGCAGTTCTTC.

The rearrangement joins TRBV19 to TRBJ2-1; 11 bases align to TRBD2. V dropped 5 bases and J dropped 3; count of bases not matched to a gene: 6. The CDR3 runs 16 residues. Germline V gene lookup returns CDR1 LNHDA and CDR2 SQIVND (reference sequence). The CDR3 DNA follows: TGTGCCAGTAGTCCCCAGGGACTAGCGGACTACAATGAGCAGTTCTTC. Amino acid sequence: CASSPQGLADYNEQFF.

The chain links TRBV4-2 to TRBJ2-5, with 7 bases aligning to TRBD2. The CDR3 is 16 amino acids. V shed 0 bases and J 2 bases; nucleotides not matched to a gene: 6. Germline V CDR1 and CDR2: LGHNA, YNFKEQ. The CDR3 DNA reads TGTGCCAGCAGCCAAGAATCCCTAGCGGCACAAGAGACCCAGTACTTC. Its protein product is CASSQESLAAQETQYF.

This chain joins TRBV2 and TRBJ1-1; a weak D match, TRBD1 (6 bases). Between the trimmed V and J ends, which lost 5 bases and 0 bases, there was a span of 10 bases. The CDR3 covers 14 residues. Germline CDR1 reads SNHLY; CDR2 reads FYNNEI. CDR3 residues: CASSLQGLNTEAFF. For the CDR3, the DNA is TGTGCCAGCAGTTTACAGGGCTTGAACACTGAAGCTTTCTTT.

The chain is built from TRBV3-1 (or the pseudogene TRBV3-2) and TRBJ1-2; the match to TRBD1 covers 7 bases. Germline CDR1 reads LGHDT; CDR2 reads YNNKEL (reference sequence). This CDR3 comprises 15 residues. J lost 4 bases, V lost 6 bases, and 11 bases had no gene match. The chain's CDR3 is CASRPDREGSYGYTF. CDR3 in DNA: TGTGCCAGCAGACCCGACAGGGAAGGGTCCTATGGCTACACCTTC.

The chain uses TRBV7-9 and TRBJ2-7; 11 bases map to TRBD2. In germline, CDR1 is SEHNR, CDR2 FQNEAQ (reference sequence). CDR3 length equals 17 residues. V trimming: 5 bases; J trimming: 6 bases; junction bases outside the gene matches: 15. CDR3 in amino acids: CASSPDGLAGGPGEQYF. The CDR3 DNA sequence: TGTGCCAGCAGCCCCGACGGGCTAGCGGGAGGTCCGGGCGAGCAGTACTTC.